This TCR beta chain was obtained from a study of blood T cell repertoires in COVID-19. Under the authors' procedure: Reference gene primer amplification yielded estimated nucleated cell counts. Profiling relied on immunoSEQ multiplex PCR, and the TCRdb table lists in-frame clones only, not all of them. V and J calls and clone size are given by that table; D and trimming were obtained from the DNA. The sample yields fewer than 350,000 clones, 87% seen once. Germline-derived CDR1 and CDR2 are LGHDT and YNNKEL (reference sequence). This CDR3 contains 17 residues. With V trimmed by 1 base and J by 0 bases, 6 bases remained unmatched.

The source is a man aged 30-40 years with COVID-19, enrolled during active disease. V gene TRBV3-1 (or the pseudogene TRBV3-2) combines with J gene TRBJ2-3; TRBD2 matches at 8 bases. Sequencing was done on a sample of peripheral blood. In DNA form, the CDR3 reads TGTGCCAGCAGCCAAGGTCACCCTAGCGGGAGCACAGATACGCAGTATTTT. It codes for CASSQGHPSGSTDTQYF.